The subject of this entry is one T cell receptor beta chain. There is no known antigen for this receptor. A single base separates this from a much larger clone, so it may be a read error. The iRepertoire nested amplicon-rescue multiplex PCR (arm-PCR) platform was used to amplify TCR alpha and beta CDR3 regions from RNA. For one-step reverse transcription and amplification, roughly 95-450 ng of tissue mRNA or PBMC total RNA was used as input. Following bead purification, Illumina adapters were added through a secondary multiplex PCR, and the libraries were then gel-purified between 200 and 400 bp. The libraries contained internal 6-nucleotide barcodes that were used for demultiplexing. The libraries were sequenced on an Illumina MiSeq using 2x220 or 2x250 nucleotide paired-end reads. On the study's bioinformatics: Paired reads were merged using FLASH 1.2.11 and aligned with BWA-MEM to the GRCh37 human genome, and TRA and TRB reads were then extracted. An IMGT-derived reference of cassette sequences and CDR3 motifs, with pseudogenes included, was used for V and J assignment. Reads were translated in three frames, and productive CDR3s were defined by a C…FGXG motif without stop codons. Unique combinations of V-J cassette pair and CDR3 amino acid sequence were defined as clonotypes. Filtering of reads was based on Hamming distance, with the threshold set by the sequence error rate of each sample in mapped regions. Clones were called with MiXCR by TCRdb after fastp trimmed the public reads at Q25, and only in-frame beta chains were retained. Rows merge per CDR3 protein into single entries with the most common DNA and genes. TCRdb, not the authors, supplied the V and J calls. The sample contains approximately 190,000 distinct CDR3 sequences, 32% of them found a single time. Around 21% of the sample goes to the ten largest clones.

The CDR3 runs 13 residues from the cysteine to the phenylalanine. CDR3 DNA is the only sequence kept; it has 39 bases, read in frame from the first base. According to the germline V gene, CDR1 reads SGHRS and CDR2 reads YFSETQ. This specimen comes from a study of glioma-infiltrating T cells (dated by TCRdb to the mid-2010s). About the study as a whole: Sequencing of TCR alpha- and beta-chain repertoires was performed on glioma tissue, on non-neoplastic brain tissue, and on matched peripheral blood mononuclear cells. To gauge divergence between tissue and blood T-cell populations, every tissue-infiltrating repertoire was compared against the peripheral blood repertoire from the same patient. Three low-grade glioma patients, roughly eight primary glioblastoma patients, and three non-glioma patients who contributed non-neoplastic brain tissue made up the paired cohort. Broader findings and caveats from the paper: VJ-independent divergence between tissue and blood was below expectation in non-neoplastic patients but above expectation in all gliomas, especially low-grade gliomas. Very few CDR3 sequences were shared between tissue and blood, attributed to high CDR3 diversity and limited sampling. The group comparisons were based on small numbers of patients: three non-neoplastic, three low-grade glioma and roughly eight glioblastoma patients.

The specimen sequenced was glioma tissue, nonneoplastic brain tissue, or PBMCs (not recorded which). This sequence originates from a human donor with low-grade glioma or glioblastoma, undergoing nonglioma brain surgery, or in good health (not recorded which). The chain links TRBV5-1 with TRBJ1-6, with no reliable assignment of the D segment. The DNA reads as follows: TGCGCCATCAGCTTTGTCAGGAATTCACCCCTCCACTTT. This translates into CAISFVRNSPLHF.